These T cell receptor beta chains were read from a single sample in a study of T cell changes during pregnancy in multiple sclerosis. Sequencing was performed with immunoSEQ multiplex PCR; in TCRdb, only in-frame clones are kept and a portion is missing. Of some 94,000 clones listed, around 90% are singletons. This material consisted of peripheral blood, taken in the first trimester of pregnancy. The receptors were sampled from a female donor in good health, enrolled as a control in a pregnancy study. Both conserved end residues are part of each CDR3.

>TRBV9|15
CASSVASQGNYGYTF
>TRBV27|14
CASSSGGGNYGYTF
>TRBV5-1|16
CASSPVAGEINTEAFF
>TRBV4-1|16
CASSQALGAYNSPLHF
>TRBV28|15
CASNPLSGGPYEQYF
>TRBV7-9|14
CASLWGAGEETQYF
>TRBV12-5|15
CASAVGGGGQETQYF
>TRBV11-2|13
CASSPSTGNTIYF
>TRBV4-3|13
CASSQETHQPQHF
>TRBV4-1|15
CASSQLTSGTDTQYF
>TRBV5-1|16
CASSLALTGGKQTQYF
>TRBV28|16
CASSPERGGSNQPQHF
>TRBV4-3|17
CASSRITGALSGNTIYF
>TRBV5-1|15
CASSSGTGTGNTIYF
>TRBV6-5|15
CASSYSITSGYGYTF
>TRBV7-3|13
CASSLEQGYGYTF
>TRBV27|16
CASRDEIQLSGNTIYF
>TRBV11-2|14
CASSPVESQETQYF
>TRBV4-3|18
CASSQGLGTGGRGYGYTF
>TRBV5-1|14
CASSPGQGPLEQYF
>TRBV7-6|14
CASSSGFSNYGYTF
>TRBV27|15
CASSYSLNSNQPQHF
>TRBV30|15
CACLSRFDSHYGYTF
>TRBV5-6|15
CASSSDRGPRYEQYF
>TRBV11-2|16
CASSSVTAGLSYEQYF
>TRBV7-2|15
CASSLGTSGGREQFF
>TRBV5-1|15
CASSFGGSSGNTIYF
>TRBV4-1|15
CASSQDLTGDTEAFF
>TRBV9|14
CASSSQGLLYGYTF
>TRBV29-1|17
CSVEPRARQGLNTEAFF
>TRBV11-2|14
CASSWTGRDEKLFF
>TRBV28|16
CASSTVFGTGNQPQHF
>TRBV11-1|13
CASSLGLPTEAFF
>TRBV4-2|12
CASSPGQYGYTF
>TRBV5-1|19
CASSLGPPRESWRVYGYTF
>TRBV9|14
CASAPNLLGYEQYF
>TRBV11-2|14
CASSLGRIEETQYF
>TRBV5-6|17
CASSLLRGGKYNQPQHF